Described below is a single TCR beta chain sequence and its context. The entry originates in a study of T-cell memory formation after mild COVID-19. Constant-segment primers and 5'RACE yielded cDNA libraries for TCR alpha and TCR beta, each carrying sample barcodes and UMIs. TCRdb re-called the 5' RACE reads through MiXCR, storing one row per CDR3 protein. This sample carries fewer than 350,000 distinct CDR3 sequences, approximately 8% of them seen once, and the ten largest clones take around a fifth. The CDR3 totals 15 residues. The germline gives CDR1 KGHDR, CDR2 SFDVKD. Losses at the gene ends were 9 bases for V and 4 bases for J; bases not matched to a gene: 11.

The sequenced sample was PBMCs or a T cell subset sorted from them (not recorded which). The J gene is TRBJ1-5, the V gene TRBV24-1; 7 bases are a match to TRBD1. This TCR came from a man aged 18 to 29 who had mild COVID-19 (a few samples of this study predate the infection). Cell type and time point are not known. The CDR3 bases are TGTGCCACCGCAGGAGGGGGACAGCTTAATCAGCCCCAGCATTTT. It encodes CATAGGGQLNQPQHF.